This TCR beta chain was recovered during a study of shared clonotypes between healthy human individuals. Produced via immunoSEQ multiplex PCR; TCRdb's table is partial and in-frame only. The sample shows about 770,000 clones, over 55% of them seen only once. As concerns this clone: Its antigen remains unidentified.

Study-wide results and limits: Depth was large, yet rarefaction showed that sorted-subset sequencing was incomplete. The genetic and exposure-history diversity represented was limited by few donors. Naive subsets, compared against memory subsets, generally had larger estimated richness values. The naive CD4 repertoires of several donors were compared, and around 5% of clonotypes were shared.

Trimming removed 5 bases from V and 2 bases from J, with 12 bases in between. In germline, CDR1 is SEHNR, CDR2 FQNEAQ (reference sequence). The CDR3 has 14 residues. The sequencing sample was made of memory CD4+ T cells sorted from blood. Subset reported: CD45RA-negative fraction. The chain couples TRBV7-9 to TRBJ2-5; D possibly corresponds to TRBD1 (5 bases). The receptor comes from a woman aged 30 to 39 in good health. This CDR3 reads CASSHPQAQETQYF. The CDR3 bases are TGTGCCAGCAGCCACCCACAGGCACAAGAGACCCAGTACTTC.